The entry below describes one T cell receptor (beta chain). The data were taken from a study of blood T cell repertoires in COVID-19. Study details: The study drew acute and convalescent COVID-19 samples from the United States, Italy and Spain. Sources were T cells, B-cell-depleted T cells, or PBMCs; the material itself was cDNA or gDNA.

Only in-frame clones appear in the TCRdb table, and some are missing; sequencing was by immunoSEQ multiplex PCR. Here the sample spans fewer than 90,000 clones, 85% to 90% being singletons. The sequence was obtained from a woman older than 75 with active or convalescent COVID-19. The sequencing input was peripheral blood.

This CDR3 is CASSLLLAGGNEQFF. CDR3 sequence (DNA): TGTGCCAGCAGCTTGTTACTAGCGGGAGGGAATGAGCAGTTCTTC. The chain is built from TRBV11-3 and TRBJ2-1, with TRBD2 matching 13 bases. Germline CDR1 reads SGHNT; CDR2 reads YENEEA. The CDR3 loop spans 15 amino acids. Trimming took 3 bases from V and 7 from J; bases not matched to a gene: 3.